This T cell receptor beta chain was found in a study of blood T cell repertoires in COVID-19. Trimming cost V 3 bases and J 4 bases, with 10 bases left between them. The CDR3 consists of 14 residues. Looked up from germline, CDR1 is SGHTA and CDR2 is FQGTGA. TCRdb's copy holds only in-frame clones and misses some; the assay was immunoSEQ multiplex PCR. The data hold some 270,000 clones, with 84% observed a single time. This clone was detected a few times. The chain has TRBV7-3 and TRBJ1-5; D call uncertain. This clonotype originated in a man between 45 and 60 years old who had recovered from COVID-19. The sequencing input was PBMCs or T cells enriched from blood (not recorded which). Here the CDR3 DNA reads TGTGCCAGCAGCTTTCGGGAAGGGAATCAGCCCCAGCATTTT. This sequence encodes CASSFREGNQPQHF.